This T cell receptor beta chain derives from a study of metastatic and nonmetastatic thyroid tumors. Across the study: Malignant and benign thyroid patients had repertoires compared in peripheral blood and tumor or nodule tissue. Broader study findings: Compared with benign nodules, malignant thyroid tumors were reported to have significantly higher TCR beta diversity in both blood and tumor.

As handled by the study authors: In papillary thyroid cancer, a distant-metastasis classifier was built using CDR3 differences across clinicopathological groups. TCRdb redid the clone calls on the PCR reads using MiXCR. The V and J calls follow TCRdb's processing rather than the paper's. The sample shows approximately 69,000 clones, 13% to 15% of them seen only once. In the case of this clone: Antigen specificity is unknown.

Among the patients, none had received any treatment before thyroid surgery. V lost 3 bases and J 2 bases, leaving 14 bases between the germline ends. The germline V gene has CDR1 GTSNPN and CDR2 SVGIG (reference sequence). The CDR3 extends over 14 amino acids. The J gene is TRBJ2-7, the V gene TRBV30, with D tentatively TRBD1 or TRBD2 (5 bases each). The sequenced sample consisted of blood. This clonotype originated in a male donor with papillary thyroid cancer or a benign thyroid nodule (not recorded which). Some clones in this sample may be carry-over from other donors' samples. The CDR3 nucleotides are TGTGCCTGGAGAGGGGACCACGCAACCTACGAGCAGTACTTC. Translation gives CAWRGDHATYEQYF.